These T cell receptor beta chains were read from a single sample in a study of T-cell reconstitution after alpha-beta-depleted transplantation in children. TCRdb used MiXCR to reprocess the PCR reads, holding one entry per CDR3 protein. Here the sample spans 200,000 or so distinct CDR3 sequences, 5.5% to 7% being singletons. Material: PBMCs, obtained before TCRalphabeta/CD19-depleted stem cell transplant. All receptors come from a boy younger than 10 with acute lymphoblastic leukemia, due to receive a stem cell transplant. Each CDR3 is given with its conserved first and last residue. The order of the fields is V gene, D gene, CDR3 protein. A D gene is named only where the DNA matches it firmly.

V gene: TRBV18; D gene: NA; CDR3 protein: CASSPSRTYEQYF
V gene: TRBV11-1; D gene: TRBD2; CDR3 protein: CASSLAGLAGGPTDTQYF
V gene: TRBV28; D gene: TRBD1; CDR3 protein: CASSLKGAGGYNEQFF
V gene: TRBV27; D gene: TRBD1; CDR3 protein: CASSSATGVEAFF
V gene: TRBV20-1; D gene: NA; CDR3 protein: CSAREQSGNEETQYF
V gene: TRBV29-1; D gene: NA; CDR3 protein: CSVASWSYNEQFF
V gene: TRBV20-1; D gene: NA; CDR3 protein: CSATGGGNSNQPQHF
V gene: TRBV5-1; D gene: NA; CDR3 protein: CASSLDGTENIQYF
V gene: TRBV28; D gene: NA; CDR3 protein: CASSPLTDYHTEAFF
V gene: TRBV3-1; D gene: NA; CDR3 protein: CASSPLGGGMNTEAFF
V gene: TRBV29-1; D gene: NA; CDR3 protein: CSVSSGFGYTF
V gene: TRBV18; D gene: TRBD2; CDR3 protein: CASSPRVTSGSTDTQYF
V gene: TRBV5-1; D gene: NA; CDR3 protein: CASRADSYEQYF
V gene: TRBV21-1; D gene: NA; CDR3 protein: CASSGPSGSVNEQFF
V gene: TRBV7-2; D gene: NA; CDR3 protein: CASSTRGYGYTF
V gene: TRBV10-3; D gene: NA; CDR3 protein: CAISRGESSGANVLTF
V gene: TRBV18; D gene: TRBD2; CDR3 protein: CASSPRSGGPNEQYF
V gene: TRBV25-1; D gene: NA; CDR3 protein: CASSPGYSYEQYF
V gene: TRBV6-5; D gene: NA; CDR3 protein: CASSSRDGFQETQYF
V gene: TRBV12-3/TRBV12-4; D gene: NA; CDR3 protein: CASNPEAVPGVSNQPQHF
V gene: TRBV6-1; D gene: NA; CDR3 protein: CASRTAFSSYEQYF
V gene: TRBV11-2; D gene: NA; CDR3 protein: CASSLSLLDGSSYNEQFF
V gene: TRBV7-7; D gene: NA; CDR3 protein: CAFSLVQGMGSSGNQPQHF
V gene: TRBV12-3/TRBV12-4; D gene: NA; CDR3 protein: CASSLWTTNTGELFF
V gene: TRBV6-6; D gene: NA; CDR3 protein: CASSRPSTDTQYF
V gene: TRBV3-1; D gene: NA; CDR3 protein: CASSPGLAKNIQYF
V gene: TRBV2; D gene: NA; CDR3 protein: CASIREQSYEQYF
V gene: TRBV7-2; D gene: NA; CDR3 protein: CASSSAGTERLTGSYEQYF
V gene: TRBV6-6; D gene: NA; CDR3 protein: CASSSIRASGGTQYF
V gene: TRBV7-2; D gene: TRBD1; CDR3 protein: CASSDQGARETQYF
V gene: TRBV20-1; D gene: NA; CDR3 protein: CSARVPEGYEQYF
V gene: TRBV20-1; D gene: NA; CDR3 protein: CSASQLETDSWFSYEQYF
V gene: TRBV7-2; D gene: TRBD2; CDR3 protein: CASSFSGSGETQYF
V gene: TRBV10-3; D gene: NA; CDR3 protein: CAISDSGKPNEQFF
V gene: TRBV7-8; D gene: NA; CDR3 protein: CASSLHRTDTQYF
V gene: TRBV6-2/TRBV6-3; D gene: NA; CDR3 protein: CASSGLWGPTNEQFF
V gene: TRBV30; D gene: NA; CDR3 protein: CAWSVGERQPQHF
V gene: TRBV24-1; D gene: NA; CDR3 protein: CATSDSFNTGELFF
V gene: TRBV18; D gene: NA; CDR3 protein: CASSPVAGNQPQHF
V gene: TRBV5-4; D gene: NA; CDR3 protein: CASSLDVGQNTDTQYF
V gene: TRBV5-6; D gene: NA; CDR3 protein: CASSFKGGATQYF
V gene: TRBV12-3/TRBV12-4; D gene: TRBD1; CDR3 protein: CASSSSGQGYTEAFF
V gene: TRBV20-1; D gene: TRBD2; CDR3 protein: CSAPTSGRTEQYF
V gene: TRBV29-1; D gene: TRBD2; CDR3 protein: CSTRLAGFTDTQYF